The next 6 T cell receptor beta chains were all read from a single sample in a study of molecular identifiers for immune sequencing clone quantification. TCRdb reprocessed the PCR reads via MiXCR and lists one record per CDR3 protein. Among some 590,000 distinct CDR3 sequences listed, over 25% were seen once. Sequenced input: naive CD8+ T cells from blood, with Jurkat cell RNA spiked in. As for subset: FACS-sorted CD8+CD4-CCR7+CD45RA+ naive T cells. The receptor source for this set is a human donor in good health. Some libraries in this study had Jurkat cell RNA spiked in.

Only a few counts were recorded for this clonotype. The rearrangement joins TRBV3-1 to TRBJ2-1; TRBD1 aligns across 7 bases. V trimming: 0 bases; J trimming: 2 bases; junction bases outside the gene matches: 4. The CDR3 has 16 amino acids. Germline CDR1 is LGHDT and CDR2 is YNNKEL (reference sequence). CDR3 in DNA: TGTGCCAGCAGCCAAGAATTCAGGGGGACCTACAATGAGCAGTTCTTC. It yields the protein CASSQEFRGTYNEQFF.

The chain is built from TRBV27 and TRBJ2-3; 10 nucleotides line up with TRBD2. This CDR3 has 15 amino acids. V dropped 5 bases and J dropped 4; count of bases not matched to a gene: 6. CDR1 and CDR2 (germline): MNHEY, SMNVEV (reference sequence). This CDR3 reads CASSVSSGGSDTQYF. The CDR3 coding sequence is TGTGCCAGCAGTGTCTCTAGCGGGGGCTCAGATACGCAGTATTTT.

The J gene is TRBJ1-5, the V gene TRBV7-6; possibly TRBD1 for D (5 bases). CDR1 and CDR2 from the germline V gene are SGHVS and FNYEAQ. V lost 5 bases and J 4 bases, leaving 12 bases between the germline ends. CDR3 size: 14 residues. CDR3 sequence: CASSLGWGNQPQHF. CDR3 DNA: TGTGCCAGCAGCCTGGGGTGGGGGAATCAGCCCCAGCATTTT. Together with reference TRBV7-6 and TRBJ1-5, the CDR3 gives the full variable domain: GAGVSQSPRYKVTKRGQDVALRCDPISGHVSLYWYRQALGQGPEFLTYFNYEAQQDKSGLPNDRFSAERPEGSISTLTIQRTEQRDSAMYRCASSLGWGNQPQHFGDGTRLSIL.

This clonotype was seen more than once but under ten times. This chain uses TRBV25-1 with TRBJ2-2; D remains ambiguous. Trimming stripped 0 bases from V and 6 bases from J, with 5 bases between. The CDR3 totals 13 residues. In germline, CDR1 is MGHDK, CDR2 SYGVNS. CDR3 in amino acids: CASSEYLAGELFF. The CDR3 DNA follows: TGTGCCAGCAGTGAATATTTGGCCGGGGAGCTGTTTTTT.

This clonotype is a singleton in its sample. The chain is built from TRBV5-1 and TRBJ1-5; D might be TRBD1 (6 bases). The CDR3 length is 15 residues. CDR1 is SGHRS and CDR2 is YFSETQ in the germline V gene. Between the trimmed V and J ends, which lost 1 base and 2 bases, there was a span of 10 bases. This chain's CDR3 is CASSLFWGRNQPQHF. The CDR3 DNA sequence: TGCGCCAGCAGCTTGTTCTGGGGGCGCAATCAGCCCCAGCATTTT.

Turning to this clonotype: This is likely a read error, given that the CDR3 carries no conserved phenylalanine or tryptophan at its end. The chain recombines TRBV5-8 with TRBJ2-1; TRBD1 matches 8 bases. The germline V gene encodes CDR1 SGHTS and CDR2 YDEGEE. V lost 0 bases and J lost 8; bases outside the gene matches: 4. This CDR3 is built from 14 residues. The CDR3 region has the DNA TGTGCCAGCAGCTTGGGGCAGGGGGCCGATGAGCAGTTCATC. This encodes CASSLGQGADEQFI.